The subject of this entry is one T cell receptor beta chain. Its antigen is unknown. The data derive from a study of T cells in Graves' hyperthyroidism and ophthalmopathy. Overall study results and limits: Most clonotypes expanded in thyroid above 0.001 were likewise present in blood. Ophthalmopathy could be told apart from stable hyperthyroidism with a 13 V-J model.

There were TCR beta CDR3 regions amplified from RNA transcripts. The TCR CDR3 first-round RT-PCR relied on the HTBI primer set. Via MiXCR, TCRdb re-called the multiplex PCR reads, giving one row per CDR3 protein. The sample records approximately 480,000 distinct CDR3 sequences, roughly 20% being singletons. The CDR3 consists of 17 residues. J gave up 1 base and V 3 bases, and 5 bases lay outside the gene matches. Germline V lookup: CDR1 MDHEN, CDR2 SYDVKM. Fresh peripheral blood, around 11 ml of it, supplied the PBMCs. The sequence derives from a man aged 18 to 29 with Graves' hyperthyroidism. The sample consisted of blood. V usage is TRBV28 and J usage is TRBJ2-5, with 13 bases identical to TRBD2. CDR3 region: CASSFQLAGGTQETQYF. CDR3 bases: TGTGCCAGCAGTTTCCAACTAGCGGGGGGGACCCAAGAGACCCAGTACTTC.